This is a list of T cell receptor beta chains from one sample in a study of beta chain features in type 1 diabetes. The method was immunoSEQ multiplex PCR; TCRdb's version includes in-frame clones alone and lacks a portion of them. The sample yields 450,000 or so clones, 9.5% to 12% seen once. Input material: naive CD4+ T cells from blood. The source is a young woman in good health. Each CDR3 is given with its conserved first and last residue. The D gene is left open where the match is weak. Clone size is not always given. Where it is, it says once, few, many or a class for expanded clones.

clone size	J gene	V gene	D gene	CDR3 DNA	CDR3 protein
NA	TRBJ1-5	TRBV7-8	NA	TGTGCCAGCAGCTTTGGCAGGTCTCATCAGCCCCAGCATTTT	CASSFGRSHQPQHF
NA	TRBJ1-6	TRBV6-5	TRBD1	TGTGCCAGCAGCCGTAGGACAGGCGAGAATTCACCCCTCCACTTT	CASSRRTGENSPLHF
NA	TRBJ2-3	TRBV2	TRBD1	TGTGCCAGCAGTGCCGACAGGGGCGCAGATACGCAGTATTTT	CASSADRGADTQYF
NA	TRBJ1-1	TRBV18	NA	TGTGCCAGCTCACCGAGCCTTACAAGGACCACTGAAGCTTTCTTT	CASSPSLTRTTEAFF
few	TRBJ2-2	TRBV4-3	NA	TGCGCCAGCAGCCAAGATCATAGGTACAGCCACGGGGAGCTGTTTTTT	CASSQDHRYSHGELFF
few	TRBJ2-7	TRBV15	NA	TGTGCCACCAGCAGAGATGCGGCCTACGAGCAGTACTTC	CATSRDAAYEQYF
NA	TRBJ1-6	TRBV11-1	NA	TGTGCCAGCTCGACCTACGGGTCGCCCCTCCACTTT	CASSTYGSPLHF
few	TRBJ2-5	TRBV28	NA	TGTGCCAGCAGTCCCGGGGACACCCAGGGGACCCAGTACTTC	CASSPGDTQGTQYF
NA	TRBJ2-5	TRBV5-4	TRBD2	TGTGCCAGCAGCTTGGGAGGGGAGGGAGAGACCCAGTACTTC	CASSLGGEGETQYF
NA	TRBJ2-5	TRBV7-2	TRBD2	TGTGCCAGCAGCCTATCCCGACTAGCGTTTTCGGAGACCCAGTACTTC	CASSLSRLAFSETQYF
few	TRBJ2-6	TRBV29-1	TRBD1	TGCAGCGTCGATACAGGGGCCGGGGCCAACGTCCTGACTTTC	CSVDTGAGANVLTF
NA	TRBJ2-1	TRBV7-9	TRBD2	TGTGCCAGCAGCTTTAAGGCACTAGCGGGAGGGGTCAATGAGCAGTTCTTC	CASSFKALAGGVNEQFF
NA	TRBJ2-1	TRBV30	NA	TGTGCCTGGAGTCACCCCCTACAGGGCTCCTACAATGAGCAGTTCTTC	CAWSHPLQGSYNEQFF
NA	TRBJ2-1	TRBV29-1	TRBD1	TGCAGCGTTGAAAGGGGGACAGAGAGTTACAATGAGCAGTTCTTC	CSVERGTESYNEQFF
few	TRBJ2-3	TRBV5-1	NA	TGCGCCAGCAGCTCAACTCTATCAGGGACAGATACGCAGTATTTT	CASSSTLSGTDTQYF
NA	TRBJ2-3	TRBV19	NA	TGTGCCAGTACTCCGGAATCTAGCACAGATACGCAGTATTTT	CASTPESSTDTQYF
NA	TRBJ2-5	TRBV30	TRBD1	TGTGCCTGGAGTGTAGGGCCGACAGGGAGAGAGACCCAGTACTTC	CAWSVGPTGRETQYF
few	TRBJ2-7	TRBV7-8	TRBD1	TGTGCCAGCAGCTTAGGGACAGGATTTTACGAGCAGTACTTC	CASSLGTGFYEQYF
NA	TRBJ2-1	TRBV5-1	TRBD1	TGCGCCAGCAGCTTCAGGAGGGTTGGGGGACAGGGAGGCCCCAATGAGCAGTTCTTC	CASSFRRVGGQGGPNEQFF
NA	TRBJ1-1	TRBV11-1	TRBD1	TGTGCCAGCAGCTCACGCACAGGGGTCAACACTGAAGCTTTCTTT	CASSSRTGVNTEAFF
NA	TRBJ2-1	TRBV5-1	NA	TGCGCCAGCAACCTTTGGTCAGGAGGGAACAATGAGCAGTTCTTC	CASNLWSGGNNEQFF
few	TRBJ2-3	TRBV30	NA	TGTGCCTGGAGTGTACTAGTAGGAGATACGCAGTATTTT	CAWSVLVGDTQYF
NA	TRBJ2-1	TRBV14	NA	TGTGCCAGCAGCCAACGACAGCGAGGGATTTCGGCGAATGAGCAGTTCTTC	CASSQRQRGISANEQFF
few	TRBJ2-3	TRBV4-1	NA	TGCGCCAGCAGCCAGGTCGGCATAAGCACAGATACGCAGTATTTT	CASSQVGISTDTQYF
few	TRBJ1-2	TRBV7-9	NA	TGTGCCAGCAGCGAACAGGGCGCTGGTCGGGGCTACACCTTC	CASSEQGAGRGYTF
many	TRBJ2-3	TRBV4-3	NA	TGCGCCAGCAGCCAAGCCGCTCGCGGCACAGATACGCAGTATTTT	CASSQAARGTDTQYF
few	TRBJ2-3	TRBV7-9	TRBD1	TGTGCCAGCAGCTTCCTTTTCGGGACAGGCACAGATACGCAGTATTTT	CASSFLFGTGTDTQYF
few	TRBJ2-3	TRBV6-5	NA	TGTGCCAGCAGTCCAGGACTCTCCTCCAGGGATACGCAGTATTTT	CASSPGLSSRDTQYF
NA	TRBJ2-5	TRBV11-3	NA	TGTGCCAGCAGCTTAGTAATCGTAGCGGATCTCGAGACCCAGTACTTC	CASSLVIVADLETQYF
NA	TRBJ2-5	TRBV9	TRBD2	TGTGCCAGCAGCACCGGGACTAGCGGGGGGGCTTTGGTGGAGACCCAGTACTTC	CASSTGTSGGALVETQYF
few	TRBJ1-1	TRBV6-6	NA	TGTGCCAGCAGTAACCGGGAAGCTTTCTTT	CASSNREAFF
NA	TRBJ1-2	TRBV5-6	NA	TGTGCCAGCAGTGCCGATCGTCGTGGCTACACCTTC	CASSADRRGYTF
NA	TRBJ2-3	TRBV5-4	NA	TGTGCCAGCAGCCCCTCGGGCAATACGCAGTATTTT	CASSPSGNTQYF
many	TRBJ1-2	TRBV29-1	NA	TGCAGCGTTGTTAGCGTCATCGGTTATGGCTACACCTTC	CSVVSVIGYGYTF
NA	TRBJ1-5	TRBV30	NA	TGTGCCTGGAGTGTGGCTAGCAATCAGCCCCAGCATTTT	CAWSVASNQPQHF
few	TRBJ2-1	TRBV5-4	NA	TGTGCCAGCAGCTTGACGGTTCTGGCAAGATCCTACAATGAGCAGTTCTTC	CASSLTVLARSYNEQFF
few	TRBJ2-7	TRBV10-3	TRBD2	TGTGCCATCAGAAGTTCGACTAGCGACGAGCAGTACTTC	CAIRSSTSDEQYF
NA	TRBJ2-7	TRBV9	TRBD2	TGTGCCAGCAGCCCCAGTGCGCGGGAGGGAAAAAGGTACGAGCAGTACTTC	CASSPSAREGKRYEQYF
NA	TRBJ2-6	TRBV5-1	NA	TGCGCCAGCAGCCACCCGGGGCTGGGAGAGGCCAACGTCCTGACTTTC	CASSHPGLGEANVLTF
NA	TRBJ1-2	TRBV9	NA	TGTGCCAGCAGCGGCATCTATGGCTACACCTTC	CASSGIYGYTF
NA	TRBJ1-2	TRBV28	NA	TGTGCCAGCAGTTTCTCAAGAAACTATGGCTACACCTTC	CASSFSRNYGYTF
once	TRBJ2-3	TRBV6-5	TRBD1	TGTGCCAGCAGTGGGGACAGGGTCACCACAGATACGCAGTATTTT	CASSGDRVTTDTQYF
NA	TRBJ1-6	TRBV30	TRBD1	TGTGCCTGGAGCCCAGGGGGCGAAGCCCTCCACTTT	CAWSPGGEALHF
NA	TRBJ2-7	TRBV27	NA	TGTGCCAGCAGTCAACCAGGGCTTGCTAGCGAACGGCACGAGCAGTACTTC	CASSQPGLASERHEQYF
few	TRBJ1-1	TRBV20-1	NA	TGCAGTGCTAGGGACAGATTAGACGCTTTCTTT	CSARDRLDAFF
NA	TRBJ2-5	TRBV10-3	NA	TGTGCCATCGGTTCGGGACAACAAGAGACCCAGTACTTC	CAIGSGQQETQYF
few	TRBJ2-5	TRBV30	NA	TGTGCCTGGAGTGTACACAGCAAAAAAGAGACCCAGTACTTC	CAWSVHSKKETQYF
few	TRBJ1-4	TRBV30	NA	TGTGCCGTTGGGAGGGTGGGTGAGAATGAAAAACTGTTTTTT	CAVGRVGENEKLFF
NA	TRBJ2-2	TRBV7-9	TRBD2	TGTGCCAGCAGCGTGACTAGCGGGGGCACCGGGGAGCTGTTTTTT	CASSVTSGGTGELFF
few	TRBJ2-2	TRBV6-6	NA	TGTGCCAGCAGTCCAGGGACCTTCGGGGAGCTGTTTTTT	CASSPGTFGELFF